These 14 T cell receptor beta chains originate from one sample sequenced in a study of shared clonotypes between healthy human individuals. The protocol was immunoSEQ multiplex PCR, while the TCRdb copy is restricted to in-frame clones and leaves out a portion. The sample comprises 2 million to 2.5 million clones, about nine tenths of which are singletons, and more than 0.35% rests with the top ten. What was sequenced was naive CD4+ T cells from PBMCs. The subset: CD45RA+ positively selected. Receptors were obtained from a man aged 18 to 35 in good health. Some clones in this sample may be carry-over from other donors' samples.

The rearrangement uses TRBV9 and TRBJ1-2; D gene ambiguous. V lost 2 bases, J lost 4 bases, and 12 bases lay in between. The CDR3 consists of 14 residues. In germline, CDR1 is SGDLS, CDR2 YYNGEE. The CDR3 region is CASSVEGTPYGYTF. The CDR3 DNA follows: TGTGCCAGCAGCGTTGAGGGAACCCCCTATGGCTACACCTTC.

The V and J genes are TRBV7-2 and TRBJ1-3; weak D call: TRBD1 (6 bases). CDR3 length: 16 amino acids. Germline loops: CDR1 SGHTA, CDR2 FQGNSA. The V end was cut by 1 base, the J end by 1 base, with 11 bases between. CDR3 protein: CASSLVRGFSGNTIYF. The CDR3 DNA follows: TGTGCCAGCAGCTTAGTCAGGGGATTTTCTGGAAACACCATATATTTT.

The V and J genes are TRBV27 and TRBJ1-2; D perhaps matches TRBD1 (5 bases). V lost 4 bases and J 3 bases, leaving 12 bases between the germline ends. From germline, CDR1 is MNHEY and CDR2 SMNVEV (reference sequence). The CDR3 is 14 residues long. The CDR3 spells CASSSGGYDYGYTF. The CDR3 DNA reads as TGTGCCAGCAGTTCCGGGGGGTACGACTATGGCTACACCTTC.

The V call is TRBV11-2, the J call TRBJ2-1, with D perhaps being TRBD1 or TRBD2 (7 bases each). CDR1 is SGHAT and CDR2 is FQNNGV in the germline V gene. The CDR3 extends over 15 amino acids. Deletions cut 7 bases from V and 4 bases from J, with 17 bases between. The CDR3 loop reads CASTRGGTGYNEQFF. The DNA for the CDR3 is TGTGCCAGCACCAGGGGGGGGACTGGATACAATGAGCAGTTCTTC.

This chain connects TRBV29-1 to TRBJ1-2; perhaps TRBD1 as D (5 bases). Germline V gene lookup returns CDR1 SQVTM and CDR2 ANQGSEA. V dropped 6 bases and J dropped 1 base, with 6 bases sitting between them. This CDR3 has 11 amino acids. Here the CDR3 DNA reads TGCAGCGTGGGGGTTAACTATGGCTACACCTTC. Encoded protein: CSVGVNYGYTF.

The rearrangement links TRBV7-3 to TRBJ2-2; D perhaps matches TRBD1 (5 bases). The germline gives CDR1 SGHTA, CDR2 FQGTGA. This CDR3 has 17 amino acids. V was cut by 1 base and J by 1 base, with 13 bases left in between. The DNA for the CDR3 is TGTGCCAGCAGCTTAAGGGGCGGCCCGATGAACACCGGGGAGCTGTTTTTT. Amino acid sequence: CASSLRGGPMNTGELFF.

The chain couples TRBV27 to TRBJ2-3; D is tentatively TRBD1 or TRBD2 (5 bases each). This CDR3 is built from 14 residues. Germline V gives CDR1 MNHEY, CDR2 SMNVEV (reference sequence). Between the trimmed V and J ends, which lost 8 bases and 9 bases, there was a span of 21 bases. The CDR3 DNA reads as TGTGCCAGCGGAGGAACAGGCCTCCACCGGACGCAGTATTTT. The encoded protein is CASGGTGLHRTQYF.

This chain connects TRBV14 to TRBJ1-1, with a possible D match to TRBD1 (5 bases). The CDR3 totals 14 residues. Trimming removed 6 bases from V and 4 bases from J, with 15 bases in between. Germline-derived CDR1 and CDR2 are SGHDN and FVKESK. Here the CDR3 reads CASRQTRGSTEAFF. CDR3 bases: TGTGCCAGCAGGCAAACAAGGGGAAGCACTGAAGCTTTCTTT.

The chain employs TRBV30 and TRBJ2-3, with 10 nucleotides matching TRBD2. Germline V gene sequence: CDR1 GTSNPN, CDR2 SVGIG (reference sequence). The length of the CDR3 is 17 residues. V shed 3 bases, J shed 2 bases, and the junction held 11 bases outside the gene matches. CDR3 sequence: CAWRPSRTSGSTDTQYF. CDR3 nucleotide sequence: TGTGCCTGGAGGCCATCCCGGACTAGCGGATCCACAGATACGCAGTATTTT.

The V and J genes are TRBV10-1 and TRBJ2-7; 10 nucleotides align to TRBD2. J was trimmed by 4 bases and V by 1 base; bases with no gene match: 10. The CDR3 covers 17 residues. CDR1 WNHNN and CDR2 SYGVQD come from the germline V gene (reference sequence). This CDR3 is CASSEWLAGDPGYEQYF. CDR3 in DNA: TGCGCCAGCAGTGAGTGGCTAGCGGGAGACCCGGGATACGAGCAGTACTTC.

This chain joins TRBV14 and TRBJ1-1; D possibly corresponds to TRBD1 (5 bases). This CDR3 contains 12 residues. Germline CDR1 and CDR2: SGHDN and FVKESK. Trimming took 4 bases from V and 6 from J, leaving 9 bases between them. The DNA for the CDR3 is TGTGCCAGCAGCCTCGTGGGGGCTGAAGCTTTCTTT. Translating gives CASSLVGAEAFF.

This chain links TRBV11-2 with TRBJ1-2, with 7 bases matching TRBD1. The CDR3 covers 14 residues. V lost 6 bases and J lost 2; bases outside the gene matches: 6. The germline CDR1 and CDR2 sequences are SGHAT and FQNNGV. This chain's CDR3 is CASRFTGVNYGYTF. The DNA for the CDR3 is TGTGCCAGCAGGTTCACAGGGGTGAACTATGGCTACACCTTC.

The chain uses TRBV6-1 and TRBJ2-7; TRBD1 agrees at 8 bases. Looked up from germline, CDR1 is MNHNS and CDR2 is SASEGT. The CDR3 is made up of 14 amino acids. Trimming took 4 bases from V and 4 from J; bases not matched to a gene: 6. This CDR3 reads CASSGTGWGYEQYF. DNA of the CDR3: TGTGCCAGCAGTGGGACAGGGTGGGGATACGAGCAGTACTTC.

The chain combines TRBV19 with TRBJ2-4; 9 bases align to TRBD2. The V segment lost 5 bases and the J segment 2 bases; nucleotides outside the gene matches: 10. Germline V gene lookup returns CDR1 LNHDA and CDR2 SQIVND (reference sequence). CDR3 length: 17 residues. CDR3 loop: CASSPGWREGTKNIQYF. In DNA form, the CDR3 reads TGTGCCAGTAGTCCCGGGTGGCGGGAGGGGACCAAAAACATTCAGTACTTC.